The 30 T cell receptor beta chains below come from one sample, sequenced in a study of blood T cells in healthy people across ages. Primers used in a second PCR of about 6 to 11 cycles were a sample-barcoded 5' primer and a J-beta primer mix. TCRdb passed the 5' RACE reads through MiXCR, listing each CDR3 protein once. Of hundreds of thousands of distinct CDR3 sequences in the sample, 29% are singletons; the top ten hold around a sixth. The sample was blood. All receptors come from an elderly woman in good health.

Remarks on this clonotype: Compared with germline, one end of the junction differs, possibly owing to a read error. V is TRBV5-6 and J is TRBJ1-2; D unresolved. CDR3 length: 13 residues. The germline V gene has CDR1 SGHDT and CDR2 YYEEEE. CDR3 bases: TGTGTCAGCAGCTTCCCGGGCAATAATGGCTACACCTTC. It specifies CVSSFPGNNGYTF.

This clonotype turned up a few times. One end of the junction is discordant with germline, which a read error may explain. This chain uses TRBV18 with TRBJ2-1; 7 nucleotides agree with TRBD2. The germline gives CDR1 KGHSH, CDR2 LQKENI. The CDR3 loop spans 16 amino acids. CDR3 residues: CASSPLRGVFYNGQFF. The CDR3 DNA reads as TGTGCCAGCTCACCACTCCGGGGGGTATTCTACAATGGGCAGTTCTTC.

This chain links TRBV6-2 or TRBV6-3 with TRBJ1-5; TRBD1 might be the D (5 bases). CDR3 length: 16 amino acids. V was cut by 4 bases and J by 0 bases, with 13 bases left in between. The germline CDR1 and CDR2 sequences are MNHEY and SVGEGT. CDR3 DNA: TGTGCCAGCAGTTCACCTACAGGATATAGCAATCAGCCCCAGCATTTT. It encodes CASSSPTGYSNQPQHF.

As for this clonotype: Given a much more abundant clone one base away, this may be a read error. The chain carries TRBV27 and TRBJ2-1; 10 bases agree with TRBD2. Germline loops: CDR1 MNHEY, CDR2 SMNVEV (reference sequence). V lost 11 bases and J lost 6; bases outside the gene matches: 13. The CDR3 runs 15 residues. CDR3 nucleotides: TGTGCCGGCACCCTAGTAGCGGGGGGTGGCAATGAGCAGTTCTTC. It specifies CAGTLVAGGGNEQFF.

This clonotype was counted ten times or more. The chain recombines TRBV5-5 with TRBJ2-3; D is undetermined. Germline CDR1 is SGHKS and CDR2 is YYEKEE (reference sequence). The V gene lost 3 bases and the J gene lost 4 bases, with 12 bases spanning the gap. The CDR3 loop spans 14 amino acids. The CDR3 reads CASSSLWRSDTQYF. As DNA, the CDR3 is TGTGCCAGCAGCTCCCTTTGGCGATCAGATACGCAGTATTTT.

V gene TRBV3-1 combines with J gene TRBJ2-1; 8 nucleotides match TRBD2. The CDR3 is 16 amino acids. Germline trimming cut 7 bases from V and 4 bases from J; bases unmatched to any gene: 12. CDR1 is LGHDT, CDR2 YNNKEL, per germline (reference sequence). CDR3 in DNA: TGTGCCAGCAACTACAAAGTAGCGGGACCGTACAATGAGCAGTTCTTC. Translation: CASNYKVAGPYNEQFF.

This clonotype appeared once. This may come from a read error, since a much larger clone is one base off. V usage is TRBV20-1 and J usage is TRBJ2-7; D is perhaps TRBD1 or TRBD2 (6 bases each). This CDR3 comprises 14 residues. Trimming took 6 bases from V and 0 from J, leaving 15 bases between them. CDR1 and CDR2 from the germline V gene are DFQATT and SNEGSKA (reference sequence). CDR3 protein: CSAPAGGNSYEQYF. DNA for the CDR3: TGCAGTGCCCCGGCCGGGGGCAACTCCTACGAGCAGTACTTC.

The chain has TRBV5-1 and TRBJ1-1, with 10 positions matching TRBD1. The V gene end was trimmed by 4 bases and the J gene end by 5 bases; junction bases not matched to a gene: 5. This CDR3 is 14 amino acids long. Germline CDR1 SGHRS, CDR2 YFSETQ. The CDR3 reads CASSVGQGVTEAFF. The CDR3 DNA sequence: TGCGCCAGCAGCGTAGGACAGGGGGTGACTGAAGCTTTCTTT.

The chain has TRBV20-1 and TRBJ2-3, with D perhaps being TRBD1 or TRBD2 (6 bases each). Germline CDR1 is DFQATT and CDR2 is SNEGSKA (reference sequence). The ends were cut back, 3 bases at V and 2 bases at J, with 12 bases in the middle. The CDR3 covers 14 residues. CDR3 residues: CSARGGGLTDTQYF. The CDR3 coding sequence is TGCAGTGCTAGGGGTGGGGGGCTCACAGATACGCAGTATTTT.

A note on this clonotype: This could be a read error, since a much larger clone is one nucleotide away. V gene TRBV12-3 or TRBV12-4 combines with J gene TRBJ2-3; perhaps TRBD2 as D (7 bases). Trimming removed 8 bases at V and 8 bases at J, with 23 bases between. CDR3 length: 15 amino acids. The CDR3 bases are TGTGCCAGCTCCTTCGGACGGGGGGCTAAAGGTACGCAGTATTTT. Translating it yields CASSFGRGAKGTQYF.

This clonotype was counted only a few times. V usage is TRBV5-1 and J usage is TRBJ2-1; perhaps TRBD2 as D (7 bases). The V and J ends lost 0 bases and 2 bases respectively, with 15 bases between them. This CDR3 is 17 amino acids long. Germline CDR1 reads SGHRS; CDR2 reads YFSETQ. CDR3 residues: CASSLGRAGAPYNEQFF. CDR3 coding DNA: TGCGCCAGCAGCTTGGGGAGGGCGGGGGCCCCCTACAATGAGCAGTTCTTC.

This clonotype was seen many times. V usage is TRBV6-5 and J usage is TRBJ2-2; a possible D gene is TRBD2 (6 bases). Deletions cut 0 bases from V and 1 base from J, with 15 bases between. CDR3 length equals 18 residues. Germline V gene data show CDR1 as MNHEY and CDR2 as SVGAGI. In nucleotides, the CDR3 is TGTGCCAGCAGTTACTCCATAGTTGCGGGGTTGAACACCGGGGAGCTGTTTTTT. Its protein product is CASSYSIVAGLNTGELFF.

This chain uses TRBV11-2 with TRBJ2-5; 9 bases map to TRBD1. CDR3 length equals 16 residues. The trim removed 1 base at V and 11 bases at J, leaving 14 bases unmatched. CDR1 is SGHAT, CDR2 FQNNGV, per germline. The CDR3 loop reads CASSLVTGTGRVTQYF. DNA for the CDR3: TGTGCCAGCAGCTTAGTGACCGGGACAGGGAGGGTGACTCAGTACTTC.

This chain connects TRBV6-5 to TRBJ1-2; D remains ambiguous. The CDR3 runs 13 residues. Trimming took off 6 bases at V and 3 bases at J, with 11 bases between the two ends. Germline V gene lookup returns CDR1 MNHEY and CDR2 SVGAGI. CDR3 in DNA: TGTGCCAGCAGGGGCCTCGGTGACTATGGCTACACCTTC. Translating it yields CASRGLGDYGYTF.

A word on this clonotype: A read error is possible here, since a much larger clone lies one base away. The chain employs TRBV7-6 and TRBJ2-3, with D perhaps given as TRBD1 or TRBD2 (5 bases each). In germline, CDR1 is SGHVS, CDR2 FNYEAQ. The CDR3 loop spans 16 amino acids. V shed 4 bases and J shed 2 bases, with 16 bases lying between them. The CDR3: CASSWIEGRDTDTQYF. As DNA, the CDR3 is TGTGCCAGCAGCTGGATCGAGGGGCGCGACACAGATACGCAGTATTTT.

This clonotype was picked up a small number of times. A much larger clone sits a single nucleotide away, making a read error possible. The chain employs TRBV11-2 and TRBJ2-1; no clear D gene. This CDR3 is built from 13 residues. CDR1 and CDR2 from the germline V gene are SGHAT and FQNNGV. The CDR3 loop is CASNLVRQNEQFF. The CDR3 DNA reads TGTGCCAGCAACTTAGTAAGACAAAATGAGCAGTTCTTC.

This clonotype was counted only a few times. A much larger clone is a single base away; this may be a read error. CDR3 sequence: CSVGQTTAPLHF. The CDR3 region has the DNA TGCAGCGTTGGTCAGACTACAGCACCCCTCCACTTT. This chain uses TRBV29-1 with TRBJ1-6; D remains unclear. V was clipped by 4 bases and J by 11 bases, with 12 bases between them. The CDR3 is 12 amino acids. The germline gives CDR1 SQVTM, CDR2 ANQGSEA.

This clonotype was counted a few times. At one end the junction does not follow the germline gene, possibly because of a read error. The V and J genes are TRBV3-1 and TRBJ1-2; a possible D gene is TRBD1 (6 bases). The CDR3 extends over 14 amino acids. CDR1 LGHDT and CDR2 YNNKEL come from the germline V gene (reference sequence). The CDR3: CASSRGASNYDYTF. The CDR3 coding sequence is TGTGCCAGCAGCCGGGGGGCGAGTAACTATGACTACACCTTC.

This clonotype has more than one count but fewer than ten. In DNA, the CDR3 is TGTGCCAGCAGCGGTGGGGGGGTTAGAGAAAAACTGTTTTTT. Its translation: CASSGGGVREKLFF. The chain uses TRBV9 and TRBJ1-4; possibly TRBD1 for D (5 bases). V gave up 3 bases and J gave up 8 bases, with 14 bases separating them. The CDR3 covers 14 residues. Germline V gives CDR1 SGDLS, CDR2 YYNGEE.

This clonotype was observed many times. The chain links TRBV15 to TRBJ2-1; 10 nucleotides line up with TRBD1. After removal of 8 bases from V and 5 bases from J, the junction contained 6 bases not matched to a gene. Per the germline V gene, CDR1 is LNHNV and CDR2 is YYDKDF (reference sequence). The CDR3 runs to 14 residues. The DNA of the CDR3 is TGTGCCACCTCGCGGGACAGGGGAAACAATGAGCAGTTCTTC. This gives the protein CATSRDRGNNEQFF.

This clonotype was counted between two and nine times. This may stem from a read error, because a much larger clone lies one nucleotide away. V gene TRBV9 combines with J gene TRBJ2-1; 7 bases line up with TRBD2. The J call is in doubt because the DNA end fits TRBJ2-7 better. This CDR3 has 15 residues. Germline V CDR1 and CDR2: SGDLS, YYNGEE. The CDR3 is CASSVAGGTYNEQYF. CDR3 DNA sequence: TGTGCCAGCAGCGTAGCGGGGGGTACCTACAATGAGCAGTACTTC.

A few counts support this clonotype. The chain joins TRBV9 to TRBJ1-4; D not certain. V was trimmed by 0 bases and J by 4 bases, leaving 7 bases between them. Germline-derived CDR1 and CDR2 are SGDLS and YYNGEE. This CDR3 comprises 14 residues. As DNA, the CDR3 is TGTGCCAGCAGCGTAGGGCAGGATAATGAAAAACTGTTTTTT. This sequence encodes CASSVGQDNEKLFF.

In its sample, this clonotype was seen once. The CDR3 DNA reads as TGTGCCAGCTCACCACCCGTGGGGGGCCAGGGGCGCACCGGGGAGCTGTTTTTT. This translates into CASSPPVGGQGRTGELFF. The chain joins TRBV18 to TRBJ2-2, with D perhaps given as TRBD1 or TRBD2 (6 bases each). Germline V gene data show CDR1 as KGHSH and CDR2 as LQKENI. The CDR3 has 18 amino acids. The V gene lost 0 bases and the J gene lost 4 bases, with 18 bases spanning the gap.

At least ten counts were recorded for this clonotype. The chain combines TRBV7-2 with TRBJ2-3; D might be TRBD2 (5 bases). Trimming cost V 5 bases and J 2 bases, with 11 bases left between them. The CDR3 length is 14 residues. Germline V CDR1 and CDR2: SGHTA, FQGNSA. CDR3 bases: TGTGCCAGCAGCGCTAAGCGGCACACAGATACGCAGTATTTT. This codes for CASSAKRHTDTQYF.

This sequence joins TRBV6-5 and TRBJ1-4; the match to TRBD1 covers 7 bases. This CDR3 spans 16 amino acids. V lost 0 bases to trimming and J lost 8 bases; unmatched junction nucleotides: 9. The V gene's germline CDR1 is MNHEY and CDR2 SVGAGI. The CDR3 DNA reads as TGTGCCAGCAGTTACTCGACTCGTGCAGGGGGAGAAAAACTGTTTTTT. It encodes CASSYSTRAGGEKLFF.

The genes are TRBV6-5 and TRBJ2-7; TRBD1 might be the D (6 bases). The germline V and J ends were trimmed by 7 bases and 1 base, with 11 bases remaining between them. The CDR3 runs 13 residues. Germline CDR1 and CDR2: MNHEY and SVGAGI. The CDR3 region has the DNA TGTGCCAGCATGGACAGCCTATCCTACGAGCAGTACTTC. Encoded protein: CASMDSLSYEQYF.

The chain employs TRBV6-1 and TRBJ1-4, with D perhaps matching TRBD1 (6 bases). Per the germline V gene, CDR1 is MNHNS and CDR2 is SASEGT. V was clipped by 1 base and J by 10 bases, with 13 bases between them. The CDR3 runs to 14 residues. Here the CDR3 reads CASSEGGQSRKLFF. For the CDR3, the DNA is TGTGCCAGCAGTGAAGGGGGGCAGTCCAGAAAACTGTTTTTT.

Many counts were recorded for this clonotype. V is TRBV7-2 and J is TRBJ2-3; D might be TRBD1 or TRBD2, each matching 5 bases. V was trimmed by 5 bases and J by 1 base, leaving 22 bases between them. Germline loops: CDR1 SGHTA, CDR2 FQGNSA. There are 18 residues in the CDR3. The CDR3 here is CASSAKLVVGLGTDTQYF. The CDR3 DNA is TGTGCCAGCAGCGCGAAACTAGTTGTGGGGCTCGGCACAGATACGCAGTATTTT.

This clonotype was counted many times. The gene calls are TRBV7-2 and TRBJ2-3; 8 bases map to TRBD2. This CDR3 comprises 16 residues. Germline CDR1 is SGHTA and CDR2 is FQGNSA. Germline trimming cut 3 bases from V and 2 bases from J; bases unmatched to any gene: 7. The CDR3 DNA reads TGTGCCAGCAGCTTTAAAACGGGGGGGAACACAGATACGCAGTATTTT. Protein: CASSFKTGGNTDTQYF.

This rearrangement joins TRBV29-1 to TRBJ2-2; D possibly corresponds to TRBD1 (7 bases). CDR1 and CDR2 (germline): SQVTM, ANQGSEA. The CDR3 sequence is 13 residues long. Deletions cut 8 bases from V and 1 base from J, with 11 bases between. The CDR3 bases are TGCAGCTCGCGGGACAGGAACACCGGGGAGCTGTTTTTT. It encodes CSSRDRNTGELFF.